This entry lists 19 T cell receptor beta chains sequenced from one sample in a study of T cell responses to AZD1222 COVID-19 vaccine (dated by TCRdb to the early 2020s). The library was made by the immunoSEQ multiplex PCR assay. Sourced from immuneACCESS, this table was stored by TCRdb with only in-frame sequences that have V and J called. A share of the clones is absent; for the studies checked, an unresolved V gene accounts for under half, and the remainder has no known explanation. This sample is represented by fewer than 100,000 clones; around 85% of them were singletons. The top ten clonotypes cover around a tenth of the sample. The time point label here, explained by the study, means: about 28 days (+/-7) after the second vaccine dose. The sample in question was peripheral blood, obtained 28 days after the second AZD1222 dose. These receptors originate from an adult who received the AZD1222 COVID-19 vaccine.

This chain links TRBV4-3 with TRBJ2-2; 9 nucleotides agree with TRBD1. J was trimmed by 0 bases and V by 3 bases; bases with no gene match: 5. CDR1 and CDR2 (germline): LGHNA, YSLEER. This CDR3 region has 17 residues. CDR3 in amino acids: CASSQGTGGANTGELFF. The CDR3 DNA reads as TGCGCCAGCAGCCAGGGTACAGGGGGCGCGAACACCGGGGAGCTGTTTTTT.

The V gene is TRBV6-2 or TRBV6-3, the J gene TRBJ1-5; D uncertain. V was cut by 1 base and J by 2 bases, with 3 bases left in between. The CDR3 covers 13 residues. Germline-derived CDR1 and CDR2 are MNHEY and SVGEGT. The CDR3 reads CASSYWGNQPQHF. The CDR3 bases are TGTGCCAGCAGTTACTGGGGCAATCAGCCCCAGCATTTT.

The chain uses TRBV7-9 and TRBJ2-1; TRBD1 is a possible D gene (6 bases). The CDR3 runs to 15 residues. Germline V gene sequence: CDR1 SEHNR, CDR2 FQNEAQ (reference sequence). V was clipped by 5 bases and J by 7 bases, with 18 bases between them. The CDR3 region has the DNA TGTGCCAGCAGCCAGGGGTATCAGGGGCGTAATGAGCAGTTCTTC. This encodes CASSQGYQGRNEQFF.

This chain uses TRBV25-1 with TRBJ1-1; D unresolved. The length of the CDR3 is 17 residues. V shed 6 bases and J shed 5 bases, with 25 bases lying between them. CDR1 is MGHDK, CDR2 SYGVNS, per germline. CDR3 nucleotides: TGTGCCAGCAGCGAGGCCCCAGGCTATAACCTTCGGACTGAAGCTTTCTTT. It yields the protein CASSEAPGYNLRTEAFF.

The chain combines TRBV5-4 with TRBJ1-6; D call uncertain. V was clipped by 4 bases and J by 9 bases, with 11 bases between them. The CDR3 runs 13 residues. Looked up from germline, CDR1 is SGHNT and CDR2 is YYREEE (reference sequence). The CDR3 region is CASSPGPFSPLHF. DNA of the CDR3: TGTGCCAGCAGCCCAGGACCCTTTTCACCCCTCCACTTT.

The chain has TRBV3-1 (or the pseudogene TRBV3-2) and TRBJ1-1, with 10 bases that match TRBD1. The CDR3 consists of 15 residues. Germline V CDR1 and CDR2: LGHDT, YNNKEL (reference sequence). The J segment lost 1 base and the V segment lost 4 bases, leaving 3 bases of the junction unmatched. The CDR3 here is CASSLGQGRNTEAFF. The CDR3 bases are TGTGCCAGCAGCCTGGGACAGGGGAGGAACACTGAAGCTTTCTTT.

The chain couples TRBV11-1 to TRBJ2-1; TRBD2 aligns across 13 bases. This CDR3 has 16 residues. V lost 3 bases to trimming and J lost 8 bases; unmatched junction nucleotides: 7. Germline V lookup: CDR1 SGHAT, CDR2 FQDESV (reference sequence). The DNA for the CDR3 is TGTGCCAGCAGCTTCCGGACTAGCGGGGGATTGGATGAGCAGTTCTTC. Its translation: CASSFRTSGGLDEQFF. Combining the CDR3 with reference TRBV11-1 and TRBJ2-1 gives the whole variable domain EAEVAQSPRYKITEKSQAVAFWCDPISGHATLYWYRQILGQGPELLVQFQDESVVDDSQLPKDRFSAERLKGVDSTLKIQPAELGDSAMYLCASSFRTSGGLDEQFFGPGTRLTVL.

The chain links TRBV5-1 to TRBJ1-1; the match to TRBD1 covers 7 bases. In germline, CDR1 is SGHRS, CDR2 YFSETQ. The CDR3 totals 18 residues. The J segment lost 3 bases and the V segment lost 0 bases, leaving 14 bases of the junction unmatched. Here the CDR3 DNA reads TGCGCCAGCAGCTTGGGGTATACAGGGGCGGGACGAGACACTGAAGCTTTCTTT. Residues: CASSLGYTGAGRDTEAFF.

This clone was seen a single time. The chain is built from TRBV15 and TRBJ2-2, with D maybe TRBD1 (5 bases). Looked up from germline, CDR1 is LNHNV and CDR2 is YYDKDF (reference sequence). V lost 1 base and J 5 bases, leaving 11 bases between the germline ends. CDR3 length: 15 residues. The CDR3 nucleotides read TGTGCCACCAGCAGAGGGCAGGGTGGAACCGGGGAGCTGTTTTTT. Encoded protein: CATSRGQGGTGELFF.

The genes are TRBV6-5 and TRBJ1-2; D might be TRBD1 (5 bases). This CDR3 contains 13 residues. Germline V CDR1 and CDR2: MNHEY, SVGAGI. The germline V and J ends were trimmed by 5 bases and 4 bases, with 11 bases remaining between them. The CDR3 nucleotides are TGTGCCAGCAGTCGAGACAGCTTCTATGGCTACACCTTC. Protein: CASSRDSFYGYTF.

V is TRBV24-1 and J is TRBJ2-5; 8 nucleotides align to TRBD1. This CDR3 is built from 15 residues. The ends lost 3 bases at V and 1 base at J; junction bases unmatched: 3. CDR1 KGHDR and CDR2 SFDVKD come from the germline V gene. CDR3: CATSDLTGGQETQYF. In nucleotides, the CDR3 is TGTGCCACCAGTGATCTCACAGGGGGCCAAGAGACCCAGTACTTC.

This chain joins TRBV5-1 and TRBJ2-7; D gene ambiguous. Trimming removed 0 bases at V and 3 bases at J, with 10 bases between. This CDR3 has 14 amino acids. Per germline, CDR1 SGHRS and CDR2 YFSETQ. The CDR3 bases are TGCGCCAGCAGCTTGGAGTTGGGTAGCTACGAGCAGTACTTC. Amino acid sequence: CASSLELGSYEQYF.

The table lists this clone with a few counts. The chain carries TRBV10-3 and TRBJ1-3, with D possibly matching TRBD1 (5 bases). V lost 4 bases and J lost 0, with 13 bases in between. The germline gives CDR1 ENHRY, CDR2 SYGVKD. CDR3 length equals 16 residues. The CDR3 reads CAISGQLSASGNTIYF. The CDR3 DNA reads as TGTGCCATCAGTGGACAGTTATCTGCCTCTGGAAACACCATATATTTT.

V gene TRBV7-9 combines with J gene TRBJ2-7; the D gene is possibly TRBD1 (7 bases). This CDR3 has 16 amino acids. Germline CDR1 SEHNR, CDR2 FQNEAQ (reference sequence). Trimming removed 5 bases from V and 6 bases from J, with 23 bases in between. The CDR3: CASSPRTGPERVEQYF. For the CDR3, the DNA is TGTGCCAGCAGCCCCCGGACAGGTCCAGAGCGGGTCGAGCAGTACTTC. The full variable domain, completed using reference TRBV7-9 and TRBJ2-7, is DTGVSQNPRHKITKRGQNVTFRCDPISEHNRLYWYRQTLGQGPEFLTYFQNEAQLEKSRLLSDRFSAERPKGSFSTLEIQRTEQGDSAMYLCASSPRTGPERVEQYFGPGTRLTVT.

The chain recombines TRBV9 with TRBJ2-5; 10 nucleotides match TRBD1. Losses at the gene ends were 1 base for V and 3 bases for J; bases not matched to a gene: 3. The length of the CDR3 is 15 residues. The germline CDR1 and CDR2 sequences are SGDLS and YYNGEE. This chain's CDR3 is CASSVKGTGEETQYF. The CDR3 DNA sequence: TGTGCCAGCAGCGTAAAGGGGACAGGGGAAGAGACCCAGTACTTC.

This clone was found once. V gene TRBV28 combines with J gene TRBJ2-7; no firm D call. Trimming removed 5 bases at V and 6 bases at J, with 11 bases between. Per the germline V gene, CDR1 is MDHEN and CDR2 is SYDVKM. There are 12 residues in the CDR3. The CDR3: CASSPPELEQYF. The CDR3, as DNA: TGTGCCAGCAGTCCCCCGGAACTCGAGCAGTACTTC.

This clone was counted a few times. The chain employs TRBV19 and TRBJ1-6; D is perhaps TRBD1 (5 bases). V was pared by 7 bases and J by 9 bases, with 19 bases between. Germline values: CDR1 LNHDA, CDR2 SQIVND (reference sequence). This CDR3 is 15 amino acids long. The CDR3 nucleotides read TGTGCCAGTAAATCAGGGCCCACCTCTGGTTCACCCCTCCACTTT. Translating it yields CASKSGPTSGSPLHF.

The chain recombines TRBV5-1 with TRBJ1-6, with unresolved D. CDR1 is SGHRS and CDR2 is YFSETQ in the germline V gene. V was shortened by 4 bases and J by 8 bases, with 16 bases between the two germline ends. There are 15 residues in the CDR3. Here the CDR3 DNA reads TGCGCCAGCAGCCAGGCCCCGGGTCTGGATTCACCCCTCCACTTT. This codes for CASSQAPGLDSPLHF.

The chain joins TRBV7-8 to TRBJ2-1; the match to TRBD2 covers 10 bases. This CDR3 has 15 residues. V gave up 2 bases and J gave up 7 bases; unmatched junction bases: 5. Germline-derived CDR1 and CDR2 are SGHVS and FQNEAQ. The CDR3 sequence: CASSLSSGGRNEQFF. The CDR3 nucleotides read TGTGCCAGCAGCTTATCTAGCGGGGGTAGGAATGAGCAGTTCTTC.